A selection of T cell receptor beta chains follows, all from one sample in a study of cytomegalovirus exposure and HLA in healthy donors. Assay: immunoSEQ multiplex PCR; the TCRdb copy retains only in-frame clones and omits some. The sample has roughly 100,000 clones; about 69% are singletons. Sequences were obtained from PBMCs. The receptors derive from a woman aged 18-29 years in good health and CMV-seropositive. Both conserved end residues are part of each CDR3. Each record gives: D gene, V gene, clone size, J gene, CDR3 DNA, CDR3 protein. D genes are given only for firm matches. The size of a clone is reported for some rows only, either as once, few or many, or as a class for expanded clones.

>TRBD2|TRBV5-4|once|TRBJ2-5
TGTGCCAGCAGCAAAGATAGCGGGAGGGTTGAGACCCAGTACTTC
CASSKDSGRVETQYF
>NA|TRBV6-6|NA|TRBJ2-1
TGTGCCAGCAGTATCCGGGAGCCGACCTACAATGAGCAGTTCTTC
CASSIREPTYNEQFF
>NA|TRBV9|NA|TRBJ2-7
TGTGCCAGCAGCGTAGCTCACAGGGTCGGATCCTACGAGCAGTACTTC
CASSVAHRVGSYEQYF
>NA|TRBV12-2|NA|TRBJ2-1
TGTGCAAGTCGTCCGCCCGGGACTAGCGTTCCGAGGCATGAGCAGTTCTTC
CASRPPGTSVPRHEQFF
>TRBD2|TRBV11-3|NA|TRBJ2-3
TGTGCCAGCAGTTCGGCAGGTTGGGGGACTAGCGGGGCAGATACGCAGTATTTT
CASSSAGWGTSGADTQYF
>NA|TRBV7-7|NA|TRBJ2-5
TGTGCTAGCAGCAGAGGCCAGTGGGAGACCCAGTACTTC
CASSRGQWETQYF
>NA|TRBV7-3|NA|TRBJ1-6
TGTGCCAGCAGCTCCCGGAGAGATTCACCCCTCCACTTT
CASSSRRDSPLHF
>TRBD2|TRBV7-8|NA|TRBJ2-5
TGTGCCAGCAGCTTAGGGGGCTCCGGGACTAGCGGGCGAGAGACCCAGTACTTC
CASSLGGSGTSGRETQYF
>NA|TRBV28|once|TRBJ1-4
TGTGCCAGCAGTTCCAGGACGGGGACTGGTGAAAAACTGTTTTTT
CASSSRTGTGEKLFF
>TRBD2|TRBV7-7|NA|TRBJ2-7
TGTGCTAGCAGTAGGAGGGAGGGCCCCCACGAGCAGTACTTC
CASSRREGPHEQYF
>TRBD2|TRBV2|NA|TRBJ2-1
TGTGCCAGCGCTGGGGGACTAGCGGGGGGTGAGCAGTTCTTC
CASAGGLAGGEQFF
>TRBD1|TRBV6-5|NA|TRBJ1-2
TGTGCCAGCAGGACAACCGGGACAGCTAACTATGGCTACACCTTC
CASRTTGTANYGYTF
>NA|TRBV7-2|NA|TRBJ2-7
TGTGCCAGCAGCAACTCCTACGAGCAGTACTTC
CASSNSYEQYF
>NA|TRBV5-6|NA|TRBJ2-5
TGTGCCAGCGTCTGGGGTGGGCGGGGCGAAGAGACCCAGTACTTC
CASVWGGRGEETQYF
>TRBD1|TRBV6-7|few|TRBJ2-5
TGTGCCACCCTTATGGACAGGGATGGGAAGACCCAGTACTTC
CATLMDRDGKTQYF
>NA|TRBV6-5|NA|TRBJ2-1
TGTGCCAGCAGAACTGGACTGGTCAATGAGCAGTTCTTC
CASRTGLVNEQFF